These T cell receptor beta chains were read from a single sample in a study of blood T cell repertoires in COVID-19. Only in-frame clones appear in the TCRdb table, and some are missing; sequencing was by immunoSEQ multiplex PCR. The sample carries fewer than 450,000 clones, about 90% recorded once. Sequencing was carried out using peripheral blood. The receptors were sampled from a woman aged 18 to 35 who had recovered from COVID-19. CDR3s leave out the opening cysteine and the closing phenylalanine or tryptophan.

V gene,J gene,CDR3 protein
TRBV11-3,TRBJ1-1,ASSFDRPNTEAF
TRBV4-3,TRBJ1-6,ASRDIGLSSYNSPLH
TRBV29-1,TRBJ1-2,SVADGEGYT
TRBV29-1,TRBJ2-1,SVRGQDFNNEQF
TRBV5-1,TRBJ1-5,ASSRTTGYNQPQH
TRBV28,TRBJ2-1,ASSIWGTGGLNNEQF
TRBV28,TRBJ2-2,ASRPPPGGGRSANTGELF
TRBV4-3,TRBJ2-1,ASSPLGPPDYNEQF
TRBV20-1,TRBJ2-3,SASIREGTDTQY
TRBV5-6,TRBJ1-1,ASSLEGVRTEAF
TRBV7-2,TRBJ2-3,ASSLTRVRDTQY
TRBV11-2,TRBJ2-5,ASSLVAGGPVETQY
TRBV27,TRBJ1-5,ASSLTGKQPQH
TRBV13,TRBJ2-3,ASSLWDYPNTQY
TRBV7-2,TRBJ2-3,ASSINRDSDTQY
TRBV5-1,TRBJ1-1,ASSLEFGGYLLNTEAF
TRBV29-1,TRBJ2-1,SVGVLADYNEQF
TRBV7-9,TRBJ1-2,ASSFGGGIYGYT
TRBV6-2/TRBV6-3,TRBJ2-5,ASSYSQGDKGGETQY
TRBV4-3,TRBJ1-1,ASSRRDGATEAF
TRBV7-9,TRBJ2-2,ASSESGRGELF
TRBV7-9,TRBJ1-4,ASSFPTGGGEKLF
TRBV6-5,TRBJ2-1,ASLSAGGKYNEQF
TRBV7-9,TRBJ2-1,ASSSTRGSSYNEQF
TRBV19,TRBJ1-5,ASHGYNQPQH
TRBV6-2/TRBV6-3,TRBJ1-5,ASSYRGSYQPQH
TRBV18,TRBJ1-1,ASSPGTRNTEAF
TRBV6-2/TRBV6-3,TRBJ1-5,ASSSIGTGQMNQPQH
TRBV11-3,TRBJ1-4,ASSVRTSGYEKLF
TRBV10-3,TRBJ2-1,AIGGYAGGPVNEQF
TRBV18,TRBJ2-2,ASSPLRGPAGELF
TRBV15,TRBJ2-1,ATSRAPPGEYSYNEQF
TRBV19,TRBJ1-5,ASSLTGYSNQPQH
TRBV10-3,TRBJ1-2,ATTSDRYSKYYGYT
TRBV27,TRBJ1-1,ASSLRGYNTEAF
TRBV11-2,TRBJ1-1,ASRSDTRGGGTEAF
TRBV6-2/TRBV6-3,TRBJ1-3,ASSSAAASGNTIY
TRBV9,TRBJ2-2,ASSVVAFTGELF
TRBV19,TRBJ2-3,ASSGGQGVTNTQY
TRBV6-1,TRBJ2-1,ASSEIGLAGVRNEQF
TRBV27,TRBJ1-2,ASSLSDRNYGYT
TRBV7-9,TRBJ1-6,ASSPSTNSPLH
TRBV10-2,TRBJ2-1,ASRATGQPTQF